This TCR beta chain comes out of a study of patients and donors after allogeneic stem cell transplantation. A single record per CDR3 protein comes from TCRdb applying MiXCR to the RT-PCR reads. The table shows over 400,000 distinct CDR3 sequences, with under 20% occurring only once. The TCR sequence derives from a human donor who was either an allogeneic HSCT recipient or a stem cell or donor lymphocyte infusion donor (not recorded which). It is not recorded whose cells these are; they may come from a transplant donor. The sequenced material came from blood, either unsorted or a sorted T cell fraction (not recorded which).

CDR3 coding DNA: TGTGCCAGCAGCCAAGGGTACGGGAACACTGAAGCTTTCTTT. Translated: CASSQGYGNTEAFF. This chain links TRBV3-1 with TRBJ1-1; no reliable D call. The germline V gene has CDR1 LGHDT and CDR2 YNNKEL (reference sequence). The germline V and J ends were trimmed by 1 base and 1 base, with 7 bases remaining between them. This CDR3 contains 14 residues.